This T cell receptor beta chain originates from a study of Tregs in tolerant kidney transplant recipients. With regard to this clone: The antigen is undetermined. The sequence runs out 3 residues before the end of the CDR3; the remainder is reconstructed from the germline J gene.

Recipients received nonmyeloablative bone marrow transplants from related graft donors, with transient mixed chimerism. Unstimulated Tregs (CD4+CD25+CD127-) and CD4+CD25- non-Tregs were sorted from PBMCs. Method: immunoSEQ multiplex PCR; TCRdb's copy keeps in-frame clones and lacks some. The table for this sample gives 6,400 or so clones. The CDR3 length is 15 residues. Unmatched junction bases numbered 4, after V lost 2 bases and J lost 2 bases. Per germline, CDR1 MGHRA and CDR2 YSYEKL. General study results and limits: The most relevant donor-specific Treg TCRbeta repertoire apparently came from expansion with activated donor B cells. Validation in larger populations is needed because few patients were studied. This study did not directly address biological reproducibility.

The J gene is TRBJ2-7, the V gene TRBV4-1; 9 positions match TRBD2. The TCR comes from a human patient who received a combined kidney and bone marrow transplant. A subset of T cells may come from the graft donor. The specimen comprised CD8+ T cells from blood (PBMCs), sampled 12 months after the transplant. CDR3 sequence: CASSQMASGAYEQYF. Partial CDR3 DNA: TGCGCCAGCAGCCAAATGGCTAGCGGGGCCTACGAG.